This is a list of T cell receptor beta chains from one sample in a study of cytomegalovirus exposure and HLA in healthy donors. Sequencing used immunoSEQ multiplex PCR; TCRdb keeps in-frame clones, though not all of them. The repertoire consists of around 150,000 clones, with approximately 60% occurring once and the leading ten covering about 1.5%. The source material was PBMCs. Receptor source: a human donor in good health. The CDR3 runs from the conserved cysteine through the conserved F or W. D genes are given only for firm matches.

d_gene: .
v_gene: TRBV7-9
CDR3aa: CASSLGAGGNQPQHF

d_gene: .
v_gene: TRBV10-1
CDR3aa: CASSDLPGASRGSDAFF

d_gene: TRBD2
v_gene: TRBV6-1
CDR3aa: CASLWEGVGKTQYF

d_gene: TRBD1
v_gene: TRBV6-5
CDR3aa: CASRDRRSGEQYF

d_gene: TRBD1
v_gene: TRBV5-1
CDR3aa: CASSLGGTGHNSPLHF

d_gene: TRBD1
v_gene: TRBV5-6
CDR3aa: CASSFGTGRTDTQYF

d_gene: .
v_gene: TRBV21-1
CDR3aa: CASSKAGRLLQQETQYF

d_gene: .
v_gene: TRBV2
CDR3aa: CASRPGLQNTEAFF

d_gene: .
v_gene: TRBV11-3
CDR3aa: CASSLGGTYNEQFF

d_gene: .
v_gene: TRBV19
CDR3aa: CASSIYSSNYGYTF

d_gene: TRBD1
v_gene: TRBV11-2
CDR3aa: CASSQDRASYGYTF